The rows below give T cell receptor beta chains drawn from one sample of a study of cytomegalovirus exposure and HLA in healthy donors. This table comes from immunoSEQ multiplex PCR, and its TCRdb copy is limited to in-frame clones, with some not included. The repertoire has about 130,000 clones, roughly 74% of them found once; the top ten carry around 3.9%. The specimen was PBMCs. These receptors all stem from a middle-aged man in good health and CMV-seronegative. Each CDR3 is given with its conserved first and last residue. A D gene is named only where the DNA matches it firmly. Only some rows state a clone size, as once, few, many or a class for expanded clones.

>TRBJ2-3|TRBV5-6|.|.
TGTGCCAGCAGCTTGGCGGACGAGAGGGGGGGCCGGGATACGCAGTATTTT
CASSLADERGGRDTQYF
>TRBJ2-6|TRBV4-3|.|.
TGCGCCAGCAGCCAAGATTTCAATTCTGGGGCCAACGTCCTGACTTTC
CASSQDFNSGANVLTF
>TRBJ2-7|TRBV7-9|.|.
TGTGCCAGCAGCTTAAGCGGATACGAGCAGTACTTC
CASSLSGYEQYF
>TRBJ2-1|TRBV2|.|few
TGTGCCAGCAGTGAATTAGTTTACAATGAGCAGTTCTTC
CASSELVYNEQFF
>TRBJ1-1|TRBV19|TRBD1|.
TGTGCCAGTAGGGGACAGGGGGCGCAGGACACTGAAGCTTTCTTT
CASRGQGAQDTEAFF
>TRBJ1-5|TRBV15|.|.
TGTGCCACCAGCTTGGGTTATTTGGGGGGGCGAAGCAATCAGCCCCAGCATTTT
CATSLGYLGGRSNQPQHF
>TRBJ2-1|TRBV5-1|TRBD2|.
TGCGCCAGCAGCCCCCCTAGCGGGGGGGCCCACAATGAGCAGTTCTTC
CASSPPSGGAHNEQFF
>TRBJ1-1|TRBV30|.|.
TGTGCCTGGCTTTGGCTTCCGAACACTGAAGCTTTCTTT
CAWLWLPNTEAFF
>TRBJ2-2|TRBV4-3|.|.
TGCGCCAGCAGCCAAGAGGCCTACACCGGGGAGCTGTTTTTT
CASSQEAYTGELFF
>TRBJ2-3|TRBV10-3|.|.
TGTGCCATCAGCAAACAGACAGATACGCAGTATTTT
CAISKQTDTQYF
>TRBJ1-5|TRBV28|.|.
TGTGCCAGCAGTTTGAGTCCACGGGGGAGGGATTGGCGTCAGCCCCAGCATTTT
CASSLSPRGRDWRQPQHF